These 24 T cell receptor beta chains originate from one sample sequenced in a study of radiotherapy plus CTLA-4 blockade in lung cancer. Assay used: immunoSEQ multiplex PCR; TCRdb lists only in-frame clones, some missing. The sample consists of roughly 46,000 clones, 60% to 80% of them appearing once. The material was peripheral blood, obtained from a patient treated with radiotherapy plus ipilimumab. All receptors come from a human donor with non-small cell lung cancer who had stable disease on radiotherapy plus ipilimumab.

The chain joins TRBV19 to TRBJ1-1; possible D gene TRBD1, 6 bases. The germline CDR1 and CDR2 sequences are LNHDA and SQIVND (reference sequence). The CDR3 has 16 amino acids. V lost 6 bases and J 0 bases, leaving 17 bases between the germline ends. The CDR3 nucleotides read TGTGCCAGTAGGCAGGGGCCACATCGGCTGAACACTGAAGCTTTCTTT. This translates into CASRQGPHRLNTEAFF.

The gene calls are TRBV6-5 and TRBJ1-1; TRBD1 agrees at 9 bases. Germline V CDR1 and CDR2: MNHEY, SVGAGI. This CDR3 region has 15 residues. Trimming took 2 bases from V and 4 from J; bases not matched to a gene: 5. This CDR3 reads CASSYGDRGTTEAFF. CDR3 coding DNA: TGTGCCAGCAGTTACGGTGACAGGGGGACCACTGAAGCTTTCTTT.

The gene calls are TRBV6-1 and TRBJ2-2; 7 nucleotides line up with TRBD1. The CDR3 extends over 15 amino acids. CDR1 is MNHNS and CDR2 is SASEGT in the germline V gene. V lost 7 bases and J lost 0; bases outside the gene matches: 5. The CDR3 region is CASMPGTANTGELFF. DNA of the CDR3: TGTGCCAGCATGCCGGGGACAGCGAACACCGGGGAGCTGTTTTTT.

CDR3: CASRPNRAGNYGYTF. CDR3 sequence (DNA): TGTGCCAGCAGACCTAACAGGGCGGGTAACTATGGCTACACCTTC. This chain uses TRBV11-2 with TRBJ1-2; TRBD1 is a possible D gene (6 bases). The CDR3 has 15 residues. Germline-derived CDR1 and CDR2 are SGHAT and FQNNGV. Trimming took 6 bases from V and 1 from J, leaving 15 bases between them.

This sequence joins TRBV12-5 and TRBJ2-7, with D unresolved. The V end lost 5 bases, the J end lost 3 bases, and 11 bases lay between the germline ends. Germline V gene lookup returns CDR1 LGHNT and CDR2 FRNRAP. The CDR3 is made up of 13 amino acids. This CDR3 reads CASGPSSCYEQYV. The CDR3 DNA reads TGTGCTAGTGGTCCGTCAAGTTGCTACGAGCAGTACGTC.

CDR3 bases: TGCGCCAGCAACCCACCGGGACAGGGACAACAAGAGACCCAGTACTTC. Protein product: CASNPPGQGQQETQYF. The chain links TRBV23-1 to TRBJ2-5; 9 nucleotides agree with TRBD1. TRBV23-1 is placed among ORFs of uncertain function. J gave up 2 bases and V 7 bases, and 11 bases lay outside the gene matches. The CDR3 consists of 16 residues.

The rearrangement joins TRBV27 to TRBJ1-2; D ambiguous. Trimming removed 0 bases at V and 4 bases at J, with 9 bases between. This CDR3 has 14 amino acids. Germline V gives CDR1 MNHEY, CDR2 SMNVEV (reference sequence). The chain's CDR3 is CASSLSGPTYGYTF. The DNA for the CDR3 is TGTGCCAGCAGTTTATCTGGACCGACCTATGGCTACACCTTC.

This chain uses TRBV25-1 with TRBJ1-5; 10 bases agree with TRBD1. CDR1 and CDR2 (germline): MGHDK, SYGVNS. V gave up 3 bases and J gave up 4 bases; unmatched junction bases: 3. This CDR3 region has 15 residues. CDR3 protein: CASSETGGGNQPQHF. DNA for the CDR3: TGTGCCAGCAGTGAGACAGGGGGCGGAAATCAGCCCCAGCATTTT.

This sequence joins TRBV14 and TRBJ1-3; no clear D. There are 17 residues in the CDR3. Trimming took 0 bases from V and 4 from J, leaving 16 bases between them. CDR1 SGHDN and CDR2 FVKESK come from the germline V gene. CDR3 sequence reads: CASSQDPGSRAGNTIYF. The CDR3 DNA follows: TGTGCCAGCAGCCAAGATCCGGGCAGCCGGGCGGGAAACACCATATATTTT.

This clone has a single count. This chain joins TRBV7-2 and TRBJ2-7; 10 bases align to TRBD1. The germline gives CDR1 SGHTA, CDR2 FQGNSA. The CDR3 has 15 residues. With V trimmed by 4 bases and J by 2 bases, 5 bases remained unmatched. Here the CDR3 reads CASSYRDRGPYEQYF. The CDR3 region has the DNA TGTGCCAGCAGCTACCGGGACAGGGGCCCCTACGAGCAGTACTTC.

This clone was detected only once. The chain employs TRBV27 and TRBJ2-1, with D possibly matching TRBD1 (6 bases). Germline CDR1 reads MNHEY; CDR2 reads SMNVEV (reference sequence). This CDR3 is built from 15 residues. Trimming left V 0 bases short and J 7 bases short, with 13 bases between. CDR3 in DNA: TGTGCCAGCAGTTTATCGGTGGGGGCCAATAATGAGCAGTTCTTC. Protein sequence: CASSLSVGANNEQFF.

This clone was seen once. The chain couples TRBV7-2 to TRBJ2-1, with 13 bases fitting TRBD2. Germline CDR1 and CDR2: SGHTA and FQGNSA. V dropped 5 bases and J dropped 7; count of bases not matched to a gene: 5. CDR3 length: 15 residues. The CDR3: CASSLGTSGTNEQFF. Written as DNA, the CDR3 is TGTGCCAGCAGCCTAGGGACTAGCGGGACGAATGAGCAGTTCTTC.

CDR3 in amino acids: CASSLRGGPSYEQYF. The DNA of the CDR3 is TGTGCCAGCAGCCTCCGCGGGGGGCCCTCCTACGAGCAGTACTTC. The chain carries TRBV9 and TRBJ2-7, with 8 nucleotides matching TRBD2. This CDR3 has 15 residues. Germline V CDR1 and CDR2: SGDLS, YYNGEE. V was clipped by 4 bases and J by 0 bases; unmatched bases: 6.

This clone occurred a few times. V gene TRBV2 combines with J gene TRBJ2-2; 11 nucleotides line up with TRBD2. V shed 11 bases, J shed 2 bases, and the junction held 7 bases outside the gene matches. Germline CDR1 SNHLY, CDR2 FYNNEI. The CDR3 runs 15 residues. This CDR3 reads CADGLAGPNTGELFF. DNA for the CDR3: TGTGCCGACGGACTAGCGGGTCCCAACACCGGGGAGCTGTTTTTT. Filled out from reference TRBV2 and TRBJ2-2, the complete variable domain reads EPEVTQTPSHQVTQMGQEVILRCVPISNHLYFYWYRQILGQKVEFLVSFYNNEISEKSEIFDDQFSVERPDGSNFTLKIRSTKLEDSAMYFCADGLAGPNTGELFFGEGSRLTVL.

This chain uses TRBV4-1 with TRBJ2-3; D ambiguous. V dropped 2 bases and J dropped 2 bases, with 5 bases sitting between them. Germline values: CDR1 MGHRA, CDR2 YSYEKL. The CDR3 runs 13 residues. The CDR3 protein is CASSQPDTDTQYF. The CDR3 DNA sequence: TGCGCCAGCAGCCAACCCGACACAGATACGCAGTATTTT.

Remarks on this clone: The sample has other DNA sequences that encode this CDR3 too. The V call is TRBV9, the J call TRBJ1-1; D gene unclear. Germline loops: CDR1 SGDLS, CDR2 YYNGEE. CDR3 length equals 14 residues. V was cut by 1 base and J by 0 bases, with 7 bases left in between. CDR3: CASSVRSLNTEAFF. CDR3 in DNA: TGTGCCAGCAGCGTACGTAGCCTGAACACTGAAGCTTTCTTT.

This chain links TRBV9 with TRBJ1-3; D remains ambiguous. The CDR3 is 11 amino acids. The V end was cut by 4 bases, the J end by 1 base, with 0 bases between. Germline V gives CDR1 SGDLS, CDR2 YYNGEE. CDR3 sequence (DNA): TGTGCCAGCAGCTCTGGAAACACCATATATTTT. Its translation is CASSSGNTIYF. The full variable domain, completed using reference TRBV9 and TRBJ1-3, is DSGVTQTPKHLITATGQRVTLRCSPRSGDLSVYWYQQSLDQGLQFLIQYYNGEERAKGNILERFSAQQFPDLHSELNLSSLELGDSALYFCASSSGNTIYFGEGSWLTVV.

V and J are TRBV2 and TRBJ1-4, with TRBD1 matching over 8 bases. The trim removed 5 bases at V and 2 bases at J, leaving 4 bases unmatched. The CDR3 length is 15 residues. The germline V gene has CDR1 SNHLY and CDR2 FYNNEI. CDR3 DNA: TGTGCCAGCAGTCTACGACAGGGGACTAATGAAAAACTGTTTTTT. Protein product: CASSLRQGTNEKLFF.

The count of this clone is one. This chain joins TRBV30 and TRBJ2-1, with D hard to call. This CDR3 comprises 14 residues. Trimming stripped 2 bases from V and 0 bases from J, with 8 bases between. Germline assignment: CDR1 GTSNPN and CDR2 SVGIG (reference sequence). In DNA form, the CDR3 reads TGTGCCTGGAGTTCGGGCATCTCCTACAATGAGCAGTTCTTC. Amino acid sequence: CAWSSGISYNEQFF.

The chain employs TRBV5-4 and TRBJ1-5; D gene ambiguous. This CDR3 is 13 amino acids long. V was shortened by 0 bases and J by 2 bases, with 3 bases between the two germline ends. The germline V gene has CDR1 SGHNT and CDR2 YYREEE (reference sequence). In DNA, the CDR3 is TGTGCCAGCAGCTTGGATCGCAATCAGCCCCAGCATTTT. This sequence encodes CASSLDRNQPQHF. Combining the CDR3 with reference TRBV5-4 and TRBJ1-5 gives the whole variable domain ETGVTQSPTHLIKTRGQQVTLRCSSQSGHNTVSWYQQALGQGPQFIFQYYREEENGRGNFPPRFSGLQFPNYSSELNVNALELDDSALYLCASSLDRNQPQHFGDGTRLSIL.

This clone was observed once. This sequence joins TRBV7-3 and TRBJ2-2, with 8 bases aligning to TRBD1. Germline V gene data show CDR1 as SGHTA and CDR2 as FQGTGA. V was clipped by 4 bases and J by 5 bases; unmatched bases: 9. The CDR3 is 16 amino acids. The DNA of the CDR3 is TGTGCCAGCAGCTCGCCGGACAGGGCACAAACCGGGGAGCTGTTTTTT. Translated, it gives CASSSPDRAQTGELFF.

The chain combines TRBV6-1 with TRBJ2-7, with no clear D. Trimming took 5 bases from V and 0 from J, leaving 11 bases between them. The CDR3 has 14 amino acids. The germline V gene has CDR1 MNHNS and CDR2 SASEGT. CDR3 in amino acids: CASSYKRSSYEQYF. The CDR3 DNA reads TGTGCCAGCAGTTATAAAAGAAGCTCCTACGAGCAGTACTTC.

CDR3 nucleotides: TGTGCCAGCAGTTATACGCGCTCTGGGGCCAACGTCCTGACTTTC. Its translation is CASSYTRSGANVLTF. The chain combines TRBV6-5 with TRBJ2-6; D uncertain. Per the germline V gene, CDR1 is MNHEY and CDR2 is SVGAGI. Trimming shortened V by 3 bases and J by 0 bases, and 6 bases separated the two germline ends. The CDR3 runs to 15 residues.

CDR3 loop: CASSLDSNQPQHF. DNA of the CDR3: TGCGCCAGCAGCTTGGACAGCAATCAGCCCCAGCATTTT. This chain joins TRBV5-1 and TRBJ1-5; D ambiguous. Trimming took 0 bases from V and 1 from J, leaving 2 bases between them. This CDR3 is 13 amino acids long. CDR1 is SGHRS, CDR2 YFSETQ, per germline.